This T cell receptor (beta chain) was recorded in a study of blood T cell repertoires in COVID-19. Study-level information: Samples came from the United States, Italy and Spain, spanning acute and convalescent COVID-19. PBMCs, B-cell-depleted T cells, or T cells were the source of the cDNA or gDNA that made up the material.

In the source study's methods: Estimation of nucleated cell counts was performed using reference gene primer amplification. Some clones are missing from TCRdb's copy, which holds only in-frame ones; the method was immunoSEQ multiplex PCR. Clone size and V and J calls were adopted from that table, with D and trimming inferred from the DNA. The repertoire includes more than 110,000 clones, 79% of them detected once, and around 3.3% sits in the top ten. V lost 3 bases and J 5 bases, leaving 22 bases between the germline ends. CDR1 is KGHSH, CDR2 LQKENI, per germline. The CDR3 consists of 17 residues. This clonotype originated in a man aged 60 to 69 with acute or convalescent COVID-19. What was sequenced was peripheral blood. The V call is TRBV18, the J call TRBJ2-5; D perhaps matches TRBD1 (6 bases). CDR3 protein: CASSPPNRVGTGETQYF. CDR3 coding DNA: TGTGCCAGCTCACCGCCAAACAGGGTCGGGACCGGGGAGACCCAGTACTTC. The full variable domain, with the rest looked up from reference TRBV18 and TRBJ2-5, is NAGVMQNPRHLVRRRGQEARLRCSPMKGHSHVYWYRQLPEEGLKFMVYLQKENIIDESGMPKERFSAEFPKEGPSILRIQQVVRGDSAAYFCASSPPNRVGTGETQYFGPGTRLLVL.